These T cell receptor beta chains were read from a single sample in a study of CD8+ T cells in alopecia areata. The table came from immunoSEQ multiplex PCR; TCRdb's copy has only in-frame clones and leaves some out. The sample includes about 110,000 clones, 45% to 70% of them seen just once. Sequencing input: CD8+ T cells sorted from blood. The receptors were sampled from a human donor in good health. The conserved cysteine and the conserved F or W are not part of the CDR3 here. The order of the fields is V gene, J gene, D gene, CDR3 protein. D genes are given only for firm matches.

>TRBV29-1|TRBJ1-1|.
SVAQGSTEAF
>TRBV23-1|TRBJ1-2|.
ASSQYGGEGNYGYT
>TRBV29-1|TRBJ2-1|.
SVEIEGGPDYNEQF
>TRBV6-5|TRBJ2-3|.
ASSYYGGTDTQY
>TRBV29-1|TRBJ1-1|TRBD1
SAWSRGPPNTEAF
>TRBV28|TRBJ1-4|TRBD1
ASSHGETGPRNEKLF
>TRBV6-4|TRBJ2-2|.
ASSDTATGELF
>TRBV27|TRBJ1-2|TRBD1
ASKKGQEIYGYT
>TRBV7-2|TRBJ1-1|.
ASSLAANTEAF
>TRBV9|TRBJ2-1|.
ASSNPKSTLRAQDEQF